The clone carrying this T cell receptor (beta chain) was counted ten times or more. The antigen is undetermined. These data belong to a study of T cells in Graves' hyperthyroidism and ophthalmopathy. Study results and limitations: It was a median approximately six months before onset that the model predicted ophthalmopathy. Blood also showed most of the thyroid clonotypes that were expanded above 0.001.

TCR beta CDR3 region amplification was performed from RNA transcripts. When the TCR CDR3 underwent first-round RT-PCR, the HTBI primer set was used. TCRdb used MiXCR to reprocess the multiplex PCR reads, holding one entry per CDR3 protein. The data contain a few hundred thousand distinct CDR3 sequences, roughly 15% of them seen just once; the ten biggest clones take up about 14%. The CDR3 contains 16 residues. V shed 5 bases and J 6 bases; nucleotides not matched to a gene: 7. Germline CDR1 is SGHTA and CDR2 is FQGNSA. What was sequenced was blood. The TCR was taken from a woman aged 40 to 50 with Graves' hyperthyroidism. The chain couples TRBV7-2 to TRBJ2-7; 16 nucleotides align to TRBD2. CDR3 nucleotides: TGTGCCAGCAGCCACGGGACTAGCGGGAGGGTGAGCGAGCAGTACTTC. This encodes CASSHGTSGRVSEQYF.